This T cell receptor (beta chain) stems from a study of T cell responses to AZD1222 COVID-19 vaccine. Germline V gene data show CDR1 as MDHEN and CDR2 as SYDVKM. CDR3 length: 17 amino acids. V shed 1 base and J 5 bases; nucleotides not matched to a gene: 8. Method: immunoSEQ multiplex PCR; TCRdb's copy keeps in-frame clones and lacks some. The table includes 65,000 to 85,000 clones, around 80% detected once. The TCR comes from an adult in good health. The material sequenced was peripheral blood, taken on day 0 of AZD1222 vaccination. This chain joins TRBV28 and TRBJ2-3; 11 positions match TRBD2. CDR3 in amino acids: CASSLFSLAGGRDTQYF. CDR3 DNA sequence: TGTGCCAGCAGTTTATTTAGCCTAGCGGGGGGCAGAGATACGCAGTATTTT. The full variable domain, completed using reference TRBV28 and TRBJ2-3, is DVKVTQSSRYLVKRTGEKVFLECVQDMDHENMFWYRQDPGLGLRLIYFSYDVKMKEKGDIPEGYSVSREKKERFSLILESASTNQTSMYLCASSLFSLAGGRDTQYFGPGTRLTVL.